The clone carrying this T cell receptor beta chain was detected only a few times. These data are taken from a study of blood T cell repertoires in COVID-19. Study summary: Some COVID-19 samples were acute and others convalescent; all came from the United States, Italy and Spain. PBMCs, B-cell-depleted T cells, or T cells provided the cDNA or gDNA that made up the material.

This CDR3 has 13 amino acids. The V gene's germline CDR1 is SEHNR and CDR2 FQNEAQ (reference sequence). V lost 3 bases and J lost 4; bases outside the gene matches: 0. Authors' analysis steps: Researchers report that nucleated cell counts were estimated from reference gene primer amplification. Profiled with immunoSEQ multiplex PCR; TCRdb holds only in-frame clones, not every one. The V and J calls and the clone size are those of that table, but D and trimming were determined from the DNA. Of around 46,000 clones detected, 70% to 90% appear once; the ten largest clones hold approximately 14%. Sequencing was done on a sample of peripheral blood. This sequence was found in a human donor in a cohort sampled during active COVID-19. The donor label of this sample is uncertain. V usage is TRBV7-9 and J usage is TRBJ1-3, with 7 bases identical to TRBD1. CDR3 loop: CASSLGQGNTIYF. In DNA, the CDR3 is TGTGCCAGCAGCTTGGGACAGGGAAACACCATATATTTT. Looking up the rest from reference TRBV7-9 and TRBJ1-3 gives the full variable domain: DTGVSQNPRHKITKRGQNVTFRCDPISEHNRLYWYRQTLGQGPEFLTYFQNEAQLEKSRLLSDRFSAERPKGSFSTLEIQRTEQGDSAMYLCASSLGQGNTIYFGEGSWLTVV.